This T cell receptor (beta chain) was captured by sequencing in a study of spatial heterogeneity in lung cancer. TCRdb re-called the 5' RACE reads through MiXCR, storing one row per CDR3 protein. There are approximately 44,000 distinct CDR3 sequences in the sample; roughly 15% occur only once, and 55% to 70% lies in the top ten. The CDR3 is made up of 11 amino acids. The ends were cut back, 5 bases at V and 8 bases at J, with 9 bases in the middle. CDR1 SGHAT and CDR2 FQDESV come from the germline V gene (reference sequence). Stated time point: sample taken at primary tumor resection. Unsorted tumor, nontumor lung tissue or cryopreserved PBMC supplied the whole RNA. About 73 TRACERx patients with early, untreated non-small cell lung cancer donated samples.

This clonotype was sampled from a male donor with early-stage non-small cell lung cancer. The chain recombines TRBV11-1 with TRBJ1-2; D gene uncertain. Sequences were derived from PBMCs, sampled at surgery. The CDR3 here is CASSRGTGYTF. CDR3 DNA: TGTGCCAGCAGCCGAGGAACCGGCTACACCTTC.